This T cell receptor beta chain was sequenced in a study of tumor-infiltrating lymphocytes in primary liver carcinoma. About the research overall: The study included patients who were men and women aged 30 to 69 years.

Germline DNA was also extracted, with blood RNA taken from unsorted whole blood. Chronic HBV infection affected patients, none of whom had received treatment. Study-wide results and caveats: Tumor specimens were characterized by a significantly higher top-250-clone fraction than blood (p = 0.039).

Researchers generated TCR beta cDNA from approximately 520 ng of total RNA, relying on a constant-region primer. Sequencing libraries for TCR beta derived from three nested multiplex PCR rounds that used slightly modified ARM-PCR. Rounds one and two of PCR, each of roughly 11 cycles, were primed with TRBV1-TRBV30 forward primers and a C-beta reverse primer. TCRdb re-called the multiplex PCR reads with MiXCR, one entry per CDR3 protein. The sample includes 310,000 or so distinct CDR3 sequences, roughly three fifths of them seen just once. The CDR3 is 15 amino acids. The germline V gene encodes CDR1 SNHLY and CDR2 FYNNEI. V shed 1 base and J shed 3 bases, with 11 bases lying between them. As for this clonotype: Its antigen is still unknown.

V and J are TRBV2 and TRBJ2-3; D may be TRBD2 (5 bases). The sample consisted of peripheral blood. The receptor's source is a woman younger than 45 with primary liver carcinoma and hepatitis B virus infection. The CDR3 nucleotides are TGTGCCAGCAGTGAAGTAGGGAGAACAACAGATACGCAGTATTTT. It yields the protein CASSEVGRTTDTQYF.